The 18 T cell receptor beta chains presented below share a single source sample, sequenced in a study of response to subunit inactivated influenza vaccine. MiXCR was run by TCRdb on the RT-PCR reads, yielding one entry per CDR3 protein. The sample includes roughly 780,000 distinct CDR3 sequences, roughly 20% of them seen just once. The input for sequencing was PBMCs from blood, taken around 5 days after vaccination. Receptors originate from a man over 45 who received an inactivated influenza vaccine.

This clonotype was counted ten times or more. The chain links TRBV12-3 or TRBV12-4 to TRBJ2-7; TRBD1 matches 7 bases. J gave up 3 bases and V 5 bases, and 1 base lay outside the gene matches. The CDR3 has 12 residues. CDR3 sequence reads: CASSTGVYEQYF. The CDR3 bases are TGTGCCAGCAGTACAGGGGTCTACGAGCAGTACTTC.

This clonotype appeared a few times. V usage is TRBV7-2 and J usage is TRBJ1-3, with D maybe TRBD1 (6 bases). V was clipped by 5 bases and J by 2 bases, with 13 bases between them. CDR1 and CDR2 (germline): SGHTA, FQGNSA. The CDR3 sequence is 15 residues long. Here the CDR3 reads CASSQQGGPGNTIYF. The CDR3 bases are TGTGCCAGCAGCCAACAGGGAGGTCCTGGAAACACCATATATTTT. Supplemented by reference TRBV7-2 and TRBJ1-3, the full variable domain reads GAGVSQSPSNKVTEKGKDVELRCDPISGHTALYWYRQSLGQGLEFLIYFQGNSAPDKSGLPSDRFSAERTGGSVSTLTIQRTQQEDSAVYLCASSQQGGPGNTIYFGEGSWLTVV.

This clonotype has just a few counts. The chain carries TRBV18 and TRBJ2-7; TRBD1 matches at 11 bases. Germline CDR1 KGHSH, CDR2 LQKENI. The trim removed 4 bases at V and 0 bases at J, leaving 2 bases unmatched. The length of the CDR3 is 15 residues. CDR3 region: CASSRDRGFSYEQYF. The CDR3 DNA reads TGTGCCAGCTCACGGGACAGGGGGTTCTCCTACGAGCAGTACTTC.

This chain uses TRBV6-1 with TRBJ2-5; D remains unclear. Germline assignment: CDR1 MNHNS and CDR2 SASEGT. V dropped 7 bases and J dropped 3 bases, with 3 bases sitting between them. The CDR3 length is 10 residues. This chain's CDR3 is CASTEETQYF. In DNA form, the CDR3 reads TGTGCCAGCACCGAAGAGACCCAGTACTTC.

This clonotype came up a few times. V is TRBV6-1 and J is TRBJ2-7; either TRBD1 or TRBD2 may supply D (5 bases each). Between the trimmed V and J ends, which lost 10 bases and 3 bases, there was a span of 19 bases. This CDR3 is 14 amino acids long. CDR1 is MNHNS, CDR2 SASEGT, per germline. The CDR3 DNA is TGTGCCACCGGGACCGCGGCTTATTTCTACGAGCAGTACTTC. Translation gives CATGTAAYFYEQYF.

Remarks on this clonotype: A junction end diverges from the germline sequence, so it may reflect a read error. This chain connects TRBV5-1 to TRBJ2-3; 14 positions agree with TRBD2. This CDR3 has 17 residues. The V gene's germline CDR1 is SGHRS and CDR2 YFSETQ. This chain's CDR3 is CASILGTSGSNTDTQYF. CDR3 sequence (DNA): TGCGCCAGCATCTTGGGGACTAGCGGGAGCAACACAGATACGCAGTATTTT.

In its sample, this clonotype was seen a few times. The chain uses TRBV24-1 and TRBJ2-6; the match to TRBD1 covers 8 bases. CDR3 size: 17 residues. Unmatched junction bases numbered 5, after V lost 5 bases and J lost 0 bases. In germline, CDR1 is KGHDR, CDR2 SFDVKD. CDR3 nucleotides: TGTGCCACCAGTGGCCGGGACAGGAGCTCTGGGGCCAACGTCCTGACTTTC. It yields the protein CATSGRDRSSGANVLTF.

The chain has TRBV12-3 or TRBV12-4 and TRBJ1-2, with 9 bases aligning to TRBD1. The CDR3 is 14 residues long. J gave up 4 bases and V 6 bases, and 6 bases lay outside the gene matches. CDR3 nucleotides: TGTGCCAGCAGGCGGACAGGGGACTCCTATGGCTACACCTTC. Amino acid sequence: CASRRTGDSYGYTF.

This clonotype was recorded once. The genes are TRBV7-9 and TRBJ2-4; D is uncertain. Germline V gene data show CDR1 as SEHNR and CDR2 as FQNEAQ (reference sequence). V was shortened by 4 bases and J by 6 bases, with 10 bases between the two germline ends. CDR3 length: 13 residues. This CDR3 is CASSSKARNIQYF. CDR3 in DNA: TGTGCCAGCAGCTCTAAAGCTCGAAACATTCAGTACTTC. The full variable domain, its missing parts supplied by reference TRBV7-9 and TRBJ2-4, is DTGVSQNPRHKITKRGQNVTFRCDPISEHNRLYWYRQTLGQGPEFLTYFQNEAQLEKSRLLSDRFSAERPKGSFSTLEIQRTEQGDSAMYLCASSSKARNIQYFGAGTRLSVL.

This clonotype appeared a few times. V usage is TRBV5-1 and J usage is TRBJ1-2; TRBD1 aligns across 8 bases. V trimming: 0 bases; J trimming: 8 bases; junction bases outside the gene matches: 6. CDR1 SGHRS and CDR2 YFSETQ come from the germline V gene. The CDR3 is 14 amino acids. CDR3 in amino acids: CASSLGGTGGGYTF. CDR3 DNA: TGCGCCAGCAGCTTGGGAGGGACAGGCGGCGGCTACACCTTC.

This clonotype was counted between two and nine times. V and J are TRBV7-2 and TRBJ2-4; D is possibly TRBD2 (6 bases). Germline-derived CDR1 and CDR2 are SGHTA and FQGNSA. The CDR3 totals 15 residues. The germline V and J ends were trimmed by 1 base and 7 bases, with 14 bases remaining between them. The CDR3 region has the DNA TGTGCCAGCAGCTTAGGGTCGGTGGAGGGTAACATTCAGTACTTC. Its protein product is CASSLGSVEGNIQYF.

This clonotype was seen a few times. The chain carries TRBV7-9 and TRBJ2-5; D possibly corresponds to TRBD1 (6 bases). Germline CDR1 is SEHNR and CDR2 is FQNEAQ (reference sequence). V was clipped by 5 bases and J by 4 bases, with 11 bases between them. The CDR3 loop spans 13 amino acids. The DNA of the CDR3 is TGTGCCAGCAGCGCCACACAGGGAGAGACCCAGTACTTC. Its translation: CASSATQGETQYF.

The sample holds a few counts of this clonotype. The chain is built from TRBV3-1 and TRBJ2-7; D unresolved. Between the trimmed V and J ends, which lost 0 bases and 7 bases, there was a span of 7 bases. The CDR3 consists of 12 residues. CDR1 and CDR2 from the germline V gene are LGHDT and YNNKEL (reference sequence). DNA for the CDR3: TGTGCCAGCAGCCAAGAATTGGGTGAGCAGTACTTC. The encoded protein is CASSQELGEQYF.

V and J are TRBV15 and TRBJ2-7, with 8 bases that match TRBD1. Germline loops: CDR1 LNHNV, CDR2 YYDKDF (reference sequence). The CDR3 consists of 16 residues. The V and J ends lost 2 bases and 6 bases, in that order; junction bases with no gene match: 12. CDR3 coding DNA: TGTGCCACCAGCAGACCCGGTCTCCAGGGGGCCTCCGAGCAGTACTTC. This encodes CATSRPGLQGASEQYF.

This clonotype was seen only a few times. V usage is TRBV4-1 and J usage is TRBJ2-7; D might be TRBD1 (5 bases). Germline loops: CDR1 MGHRA, CDR2 YSYEKL. The CDR3 sequence is 13 residues long. V lost 1 base, J lost 6 bases, and 10 bases lay in between. CDR3 loop: CASSQGPRAEQYF. CDR3 nucleotides: TGCGCCAGCAGCCAAGGTCCCAGGGCCGAGCAGTACTTC.

Note on this clonotype: This may come from a read error, since a much larger clone is one base off. The rearrangement links TRBV6-2 or TRBV6-3 to TRBJ2-2; TRBD2 matches 7 bases. Germline values: CDR1 MNHEY, CDR2 SVGEGT. The CDR3 sequence is 16 residues long. The DNA for the CDR3 is TGTGCCAGCAGCCTGGCCGGCGGGAGAAACAGCGGGGAGCTGTTTTTT. Translated: CASSLAGGRNSGELFF.

The gene calls are TRBV20-1 and TRBJ2-1; D gene unclear. V was shortened by 6 bases and J by 5 bases, with 17 bases between the two germline ends. Per the germline V gene, CDR1 is DFQATT and CDR2 is SNEGSKA (reference sequence). The length of the CDR3 is 14 residues. The CDR3: CSALSRAGHNEQFF. The CDR3 DNA reads TGCAGTGCCCTATCACGGGCCGGACACAATGAGCAGTTCTTC.

The chain recombines TRBV6-2 or TRBV6-3 with TRBJ2-3, with TRBD2 identical over 13 bases. The length of the CDR3 is 20 residues. The ends lost 2 bases at V and 0 bases at J; junction bases unmatched: 11. The germline V gene encodes CDR1 MNHEY and CDR2 SVGEGT. CDR3 protein: CASSYASGTSGTGSTDTQYF. For the CDR3, the DNA is TGTGCCAGCAGTTACGCGTCCGGGACTAGCGGGACCGGAAGCACAGATACGCAGTATTTT.